The 10 T cell receptor beta chains reported below all come from one sample, sequenced in a study of patients and donors after allogeneic stem cell transplantation. TCRdb itself ran the RT-PCR reads through MiXCR, one entry per CDR3 protein. The sample includes around 82,000 distinct CDR3 sequences, 4% to 5% of them seen just once. The material sequenced was blood, either unsorted or a sorted T cell fraction (not recorded which). Receptors originate from a human donor who was either an allogeneic HSCT recipient or a stem cell or donor lymphocyte infusion donor (not recorded which). It is not recorded whose cells these are; they may come from a transplant donor.

The chain combines TRBV3-1 with TRBJ2-5; 9 nucleotides match TRBD1. The CDR3 covers 16 residues. The trim removed 0 bases at V and 5 bases at J, leaving 7 bases unmatched. The germline CDR1 and CDR2 sequences are LGHDT and YNNKEL (reference sequence). The CDR3: CASSQDHRGREETQYF. CDR3 nucleotides: TGTGCCAGCAGCCAAGACCACAGGGGGCGGGAGGAGACCCAGTACTTC.

The V call is TRBV2, the J call TRBJ1-5; 10 bases map to TRBD1. Unmatched junction bases numbered 9, after V lost 8 bases and J lost 2 bases. Germline lookup yields CDR1 SNHLY and CDR2 FYNNEI. The CDR3 spans 16 residues. CDR3 loop: CASSTGGMSGNQPQHF. CDR3 bases: TGTGCCAGCTCGACAGGGGGCATGTCGGGCAATCAGCCCCAGCATTTT.

This clonotype was picked up many times. The gene calls are TRBV3-1 and TRBJ2-7; D perhaps matches TRBD2 (6 bases). Per germline, CDR1 LGHDT and CDR2 YNNKEL (reference sequence). The CDR3 length is 17 residues. V was trimmed by 0 bases and J by 4 bases, leaving 19 bases between them. CDR3 coding DNA: TGTGCCAGCAGCCAAGACGCCCTCGGGAGTTCCTCATACGAGCAGTACTTC. This codes for CASSQDALGSSSYEQYF.

This clonotype was detected ten times or more. The V call is TRBV27, the J call TRBJ2-7; 7 nucleotides agree with TRBD1. Germline V gene lookup returns CDR1 MNHEY and CDR2 SMNVEV (reference sequence). The trim removed 1 base at V and 5 bases at J, leaving 11 bases unmatched. There are 16 residues in the CDR3. Written as DNA, the CDR3 is TGTGCCAGCAGTTTATTCGCAACTAGGGGGCTCGACGAGCAGTACTTC. Amino acids: CASSLFATRGLDEQYF.

This clonotype showed up many times. The chain uses TRBV19 and TRBJ2-7; perhaps D is TRBD1 or TRBD2 (6 bases each). The CDR3 totals 15 residues. V shed 5 bases and J shed 2 bases, with 16 bases lying between them. CDR1 LNHDA and CDR2 SQIVND come from the germline V gene (reference sequence). CDR3: CASSPRPGAPYEQYF. The CDR3 DNA follows: TGTGCCAGTAGTCCCCGGCCGGGGGCCCCCTACGAGCAGTACTTC.

This clonotype was observed at least ten times. The gene calls are TRBV28 and TRBJ2-3; D call uncertain. This CDR3 contains 13 residues. Germline loops: CDR1 MDHEN, CDR2 SYDVKM. Trimming cost V 6 bases and J 4 bases, with 11 bases left between them. The CDR3 loop is CASRPSTADTQYF. For the CDR3, the DNA is TGTGCCAGCAGACCCTCGACGGCAGATACGCAGTATTTT.

In this sample, this clonotype turned up many times. This chain uses TRBV20-1 with TRBJ2-7; 9 nucleotides align to TRBD1. The CDR3 spans 14 residues. Germline trimming cut 3 bases from V and 5 bases from J; bases unmatched to any gene: 8. The germline gives CDR1 DFQATT, CDR2 SNEGSKA (reference sequence). The DNA for the CDR3 is TGCAGTGCTAGGGAGACAGGGGGTCACCACGAGCAGTACTTC. It translates to CSARETGGHHEQYF.

The J gene is TRBJ2-3, the V gene TRBV6-5; D is unclear. Germline loops: CDR1 MNHEY, CDR2 SVGAGI. There are 19 residues in the CDR3. The germline V and J ends were trimmed by 0 bases and 0 bases, with 19 bases remaining between them. DNA of the CDR3: TGTGCCAGCAGTTACTCGATATATGGCGGCGGTCCCAGCACAGATACGCAGTATTTT. Translating gives CASSYSIYGGGPSTDTQYF.

This clonotype was seen more than once but under ten times. The rearrangement uses TRBV6-2 or TRBV6-3 and TRBJ1-1; D unresolved. The CDR3 contains 13 residues. The V gene's germline CDR1 is MNHEY and CDR2 SVGEGT. V lost 6 bases, J lost 2 bases, and 10 bases lay in between. This CDR3 is CASRGRHNTEAFF. As DNA, the CDR3 is TGTGCCAGCAGGGGTCGACATAACACTGAAGCTTTCTTT.

Ten or more counts support this clonotype. This chain joins TRBV12-5 and TRBJ1-1; no clear D gene. V dropped 7 bases and J dropped 1 base, with 7 bases sitting between them. The germline V gene encodes CDR1 LGHNT and CDR2 FRNRAP. This CDR3 contains 12 residues. The CDR3 DNA is TGTGCTAGTGTGGAGCAGAACACTGAAGCTTTCTTT. It codes for CASVEQNTEAFF.